The 2 T cell receptor beta chains presented below share a single source sample, sequenced in a study of blood T cells in healthy people across ages. Then a second PCR, running roughly 7 to 11 cycles, was carried out with a sample-barcoded 5' primer and a J-beta primer mix. Each CDR3 protein is one row after TCRdb ran MiXCR on the 5' RACE reads. This sample has some 730,000 distinct CDR3 sequences, with about 20% found just once. The material sequenced was blood. The receptors here all came from a man in his 70s in good health.

The chain uses TRBV20-1 and TRBJ2-3; the D gene is possibly TRBD1 (6 bases). Germline CDR1 is DFQATT and CDR2 is SNEGSKA (reference sequence). This CDR3 spans 16 amino acids. Trimming pared 3 bases from V and 4 bases from J, leaving 20 bases between. CDR3 sequence (DNA): TGCAGTGCTAGGAAACCCGGGGCAGGGGTAGCAGATACGCAGTATTTT. Protein sequence: CSARKPGAGVADTQYF.

This clonotype was found a few times. The chain couples TRBV9 to TRBJ1-3; D uncertain. Germline lookup yields CDR1 SGDLS and CDR2 YYNGEE. Trimming stripped 1 base from V and 0 bases from J, with 14 bases between. This CDR3 is built from 17 residues. The CDR3 region is CASSVTPSRDSGNTIYF. In DNA form, the CDR3 reads TGTGCCAGCAGCGTAACCCCCAGCCGGGACTCTGGAAACACCATATATTTT.